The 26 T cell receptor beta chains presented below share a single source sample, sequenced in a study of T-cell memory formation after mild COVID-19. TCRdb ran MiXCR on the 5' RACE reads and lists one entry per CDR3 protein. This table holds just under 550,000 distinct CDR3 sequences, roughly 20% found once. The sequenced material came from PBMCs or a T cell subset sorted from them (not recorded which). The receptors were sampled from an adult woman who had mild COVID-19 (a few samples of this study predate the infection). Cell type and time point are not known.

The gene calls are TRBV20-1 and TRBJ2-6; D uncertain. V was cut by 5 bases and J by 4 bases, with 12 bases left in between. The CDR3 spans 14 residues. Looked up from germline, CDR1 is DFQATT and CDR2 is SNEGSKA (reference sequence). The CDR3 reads CSAVASRGANVLTF. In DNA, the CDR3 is TGCAGTGCTGTCGCGAGCCGAGGGGCCAACGTCCTGACTTTC.

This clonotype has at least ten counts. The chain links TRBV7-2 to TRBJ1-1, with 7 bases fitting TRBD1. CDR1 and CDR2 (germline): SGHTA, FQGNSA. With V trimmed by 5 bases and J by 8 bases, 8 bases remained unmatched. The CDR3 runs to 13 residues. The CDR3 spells CASSPDRVQEAFF. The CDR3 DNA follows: TGTGCCAGCAGCCCCGACAGGGTGCAGGAAGCTTTCTTT. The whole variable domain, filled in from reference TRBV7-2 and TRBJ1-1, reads GAGVSQSPSNKVTEKGKDVELRCDPISGHTALYWYRQSLGQGLEFLIYFQGNSAPDKSGLPSDRFSAERTGGSVSTLTIQRTQQEDSAVYLCASSPDRVQEAFFGQGTRLTVV.

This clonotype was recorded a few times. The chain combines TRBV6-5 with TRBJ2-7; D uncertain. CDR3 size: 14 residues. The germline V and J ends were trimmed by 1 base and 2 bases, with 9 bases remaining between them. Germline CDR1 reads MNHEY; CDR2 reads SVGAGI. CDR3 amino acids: CASSYLPGPYEQYF. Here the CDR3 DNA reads TGTGCCAGCAGTTACTTACCAGGCCCCTACGAGCAGTACTTC.

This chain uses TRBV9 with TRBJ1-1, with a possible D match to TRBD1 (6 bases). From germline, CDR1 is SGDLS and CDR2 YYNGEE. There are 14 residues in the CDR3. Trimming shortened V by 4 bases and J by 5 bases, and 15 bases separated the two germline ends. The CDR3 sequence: CASSIRGGRTEAFF. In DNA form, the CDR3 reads TGTGCCAGCAGCATCCGGGGGGGGCGAACTGAAGCTTTCTTT.

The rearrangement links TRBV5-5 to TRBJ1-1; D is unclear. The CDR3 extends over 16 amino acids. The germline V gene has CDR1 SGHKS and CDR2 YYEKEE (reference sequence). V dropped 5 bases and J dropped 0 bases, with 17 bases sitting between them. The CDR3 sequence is CASRSITEYLNTEAFF. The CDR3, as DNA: TGTGCCAGCAGATCTATTACAGAATACTTGAACACTGAAGCTTTCTTT.

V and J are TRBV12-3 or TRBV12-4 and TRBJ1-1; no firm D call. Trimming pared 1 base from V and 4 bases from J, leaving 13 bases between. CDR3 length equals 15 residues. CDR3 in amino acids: CASSLEPLGSTEAFF. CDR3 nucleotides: TGTGCCAGCAGTTTAGAGCCGCTAGGGAGCACTGAAGCTTTCTTT.

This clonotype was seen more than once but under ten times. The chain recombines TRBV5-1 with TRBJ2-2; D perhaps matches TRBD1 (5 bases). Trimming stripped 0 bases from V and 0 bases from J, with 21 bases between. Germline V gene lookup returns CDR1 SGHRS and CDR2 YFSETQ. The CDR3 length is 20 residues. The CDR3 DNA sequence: TGCGCCAGCAGCTTGGGGAACAGGCAGGCTCTCATCCCGAACACCGGGGAGCTGTTTTTT. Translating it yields CASSLGNRQALIPNTGELFF. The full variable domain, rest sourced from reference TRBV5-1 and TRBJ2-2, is KAGVTQTPRYLIKTRGQQVTLSCSPISGHRSVSWYQQTPGQGLQFLFEYFSETQRNKGNFPGRFSGRQFSNSRSEMNVSTLELGDSALYLCASSLGNRQALIPNTGELFFGEGSRLTVL.

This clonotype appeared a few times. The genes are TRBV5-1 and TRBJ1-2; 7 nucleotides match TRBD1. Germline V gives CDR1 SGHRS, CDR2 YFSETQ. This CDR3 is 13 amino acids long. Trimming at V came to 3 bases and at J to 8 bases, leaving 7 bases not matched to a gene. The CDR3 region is CASSSGQEGGYTF. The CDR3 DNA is TGCGCCAGCAGCTCCGGACAGGAGGGGGGCTACACCTTC.

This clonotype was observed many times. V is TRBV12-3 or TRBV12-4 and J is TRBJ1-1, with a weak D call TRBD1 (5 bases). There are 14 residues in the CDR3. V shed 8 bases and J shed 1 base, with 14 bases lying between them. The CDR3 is CASSPGTENTEAFF. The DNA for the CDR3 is TGTGCCAGCTCACCTGGGACGGAGAACACTGAAGCTTTCTTT.

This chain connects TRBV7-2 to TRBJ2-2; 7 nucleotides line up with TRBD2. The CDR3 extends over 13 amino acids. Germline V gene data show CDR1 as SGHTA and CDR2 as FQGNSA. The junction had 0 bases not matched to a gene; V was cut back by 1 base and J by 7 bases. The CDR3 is CASSLVAGGELFF. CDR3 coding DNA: TGTGCCAGCAGCTTAGTAGCGGGCGGGGAGCTGTTTTTT.

The CDR3 region is CASSERTGGDEQYF. CDR3 in DNA: TGTGCCAGCAGCGAGAGGACAGGGGGCGACGAGCAGTACTTC. V is TRBV9 and J is TRBJ2-7; 11 positions agree with TRBD1. Germline CDR1 SGDLS, CDR2 YYNGEE. The ends lost 3 bases at V and 5 bases at J; junction bases unmatched: 4. The CDR3 consists of 14 residues.

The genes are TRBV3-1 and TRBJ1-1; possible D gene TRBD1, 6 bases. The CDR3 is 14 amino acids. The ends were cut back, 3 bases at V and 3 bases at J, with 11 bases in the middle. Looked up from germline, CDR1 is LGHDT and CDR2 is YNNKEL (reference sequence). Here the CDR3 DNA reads TGTGCCAGCAGCCAGAGACAGGATGACACTGAAGCTTTCTTT. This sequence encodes CASSQRQDDTEAFF.

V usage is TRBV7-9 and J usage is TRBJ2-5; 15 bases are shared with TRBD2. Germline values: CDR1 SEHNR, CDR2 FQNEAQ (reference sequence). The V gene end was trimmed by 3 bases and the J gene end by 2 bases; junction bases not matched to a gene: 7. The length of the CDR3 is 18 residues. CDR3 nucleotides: TGTGCCAGCAGCTTTTTCAGGACTAGCGGGAGGGGTCAAGAGACCCAGTACTTC. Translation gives CASSFFRTSGRGQETQYF.

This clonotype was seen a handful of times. The CDR3 DNA sequence: TGTGCCACCAGTGACCCGGACAGGGAGAGTTCCAGGGATACGCAGTATTTT. Its translation: CATSDPDRESSRDTQYF. The chain recombines TRBV24-1 with TRBJ2-3, with 8 bases lining up with TRBD1. The CDR3 consists of 17 residues. From germline, CDR1 is KGHDR and CDR2 SFDVKD. J was trimmed by 6 bases and V by 4 bases; bases with no gene match: 14.

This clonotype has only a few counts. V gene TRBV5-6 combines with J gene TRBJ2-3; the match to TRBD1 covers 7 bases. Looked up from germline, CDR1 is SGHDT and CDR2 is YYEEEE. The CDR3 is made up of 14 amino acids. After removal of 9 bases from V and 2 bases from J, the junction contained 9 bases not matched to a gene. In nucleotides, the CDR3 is TGTGCCACCGCCAGGGGACAGTTCACAGATACGCAGTATTTT. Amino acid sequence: CATARGQFTDTQYF.

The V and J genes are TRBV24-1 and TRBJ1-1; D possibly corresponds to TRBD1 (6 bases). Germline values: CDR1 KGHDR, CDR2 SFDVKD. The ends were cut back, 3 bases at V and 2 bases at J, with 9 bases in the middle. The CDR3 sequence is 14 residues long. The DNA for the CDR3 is TGTGCCACCAGTGATGGACAGATTAACACTGAAGCTTTCTTT. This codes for CATSDGQINTEAFF.

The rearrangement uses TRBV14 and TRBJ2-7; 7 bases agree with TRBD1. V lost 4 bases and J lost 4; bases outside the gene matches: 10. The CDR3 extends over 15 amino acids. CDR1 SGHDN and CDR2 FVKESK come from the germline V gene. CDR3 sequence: CASSRPGQELYEQYF. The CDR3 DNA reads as TGTGCCAGCAGCCGGCCCGGACAGGAACTGTACGAGCAGTACTTC.

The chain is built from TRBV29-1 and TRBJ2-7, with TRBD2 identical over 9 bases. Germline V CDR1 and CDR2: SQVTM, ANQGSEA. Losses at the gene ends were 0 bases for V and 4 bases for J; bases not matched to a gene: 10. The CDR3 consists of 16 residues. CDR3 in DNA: TGCAGCGTTGAAGATCCTTCGGCGGGAGGGTTGTACGAGCAGTACTTC. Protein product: CSVEDPSAGGLYEQYF.

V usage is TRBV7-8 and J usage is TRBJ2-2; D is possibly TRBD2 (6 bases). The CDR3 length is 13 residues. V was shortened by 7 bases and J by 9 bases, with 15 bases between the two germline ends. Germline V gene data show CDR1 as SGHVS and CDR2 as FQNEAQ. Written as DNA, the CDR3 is TGTGCCAGCACGAGAGAGCGGGCAAGGGAGCTGTTTTTT. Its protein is CASTRERARELFF.

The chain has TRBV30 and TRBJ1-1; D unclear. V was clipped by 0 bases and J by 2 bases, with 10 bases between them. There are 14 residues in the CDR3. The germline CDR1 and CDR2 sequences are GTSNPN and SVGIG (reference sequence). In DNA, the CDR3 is TGTGCCTGGAGTGTACCCCCAGGAAACACTGAAGCTTTCTTT. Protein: CAWSVPPGNTEAFF.

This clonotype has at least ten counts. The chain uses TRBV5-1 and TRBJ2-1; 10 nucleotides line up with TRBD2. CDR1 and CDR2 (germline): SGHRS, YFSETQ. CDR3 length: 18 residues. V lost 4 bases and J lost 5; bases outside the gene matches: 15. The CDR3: CASSADPPGLAFNNEQFF. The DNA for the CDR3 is TGCGCCAGCAGCGCGGACCCACCGGGACTAGCGTTCAACAATGAGCAGTTCTTC.

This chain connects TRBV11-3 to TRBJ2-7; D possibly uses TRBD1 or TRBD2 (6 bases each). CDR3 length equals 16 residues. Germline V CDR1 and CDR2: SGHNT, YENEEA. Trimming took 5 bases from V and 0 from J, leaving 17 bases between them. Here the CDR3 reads CASSDRPGANSYEQYF. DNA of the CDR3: TGTGCCAGCAGCGACCGCCCGGGGGCCAACTCCTACGAGCAGTACTTC.

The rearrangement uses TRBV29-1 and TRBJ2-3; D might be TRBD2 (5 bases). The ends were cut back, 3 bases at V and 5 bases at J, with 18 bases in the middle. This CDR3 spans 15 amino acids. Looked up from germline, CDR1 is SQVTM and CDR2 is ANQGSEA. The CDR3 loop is CSVEDLAVTEDTQYF. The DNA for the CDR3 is TGCAGCGTTGAGGACCTAGCAGTGACGGAAGATACGCAGTATTTT.

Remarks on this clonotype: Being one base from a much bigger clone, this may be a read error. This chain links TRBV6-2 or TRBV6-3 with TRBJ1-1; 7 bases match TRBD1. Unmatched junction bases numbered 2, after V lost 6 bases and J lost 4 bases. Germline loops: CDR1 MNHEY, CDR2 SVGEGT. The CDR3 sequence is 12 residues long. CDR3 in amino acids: CASRSGGTEAFF. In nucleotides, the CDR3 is TGTGCCAGCAGGTCAGGGGGCACTGAAGCTTTCTTT.

In nucleotides, the CDR3 is TGTGCCAGTAGTGCCTCGGGCGGGAGCGGTGAGCAGTTCTTC. Residues: CASSASGGSGEQFF. The chain employs TRBV19 and TRBJ2-1; 7 bases fit TRBD2. The germline gives CDR1 LNHDA, CDR2 SQIVND (reference sequence). The V and J ends lost 5 bases and 9 bases, in that order; junction bases with no gene match: 10. This CDR3 spans 14 amino acids.

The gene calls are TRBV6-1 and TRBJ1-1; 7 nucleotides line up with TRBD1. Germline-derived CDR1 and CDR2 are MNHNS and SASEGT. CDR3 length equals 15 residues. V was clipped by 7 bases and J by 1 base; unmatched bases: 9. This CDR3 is CASTYRGGSNTEAFF. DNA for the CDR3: TGTGCCAGCACTTACAGGGGCGGATCGAACACTGAAGCTTTCTTT.